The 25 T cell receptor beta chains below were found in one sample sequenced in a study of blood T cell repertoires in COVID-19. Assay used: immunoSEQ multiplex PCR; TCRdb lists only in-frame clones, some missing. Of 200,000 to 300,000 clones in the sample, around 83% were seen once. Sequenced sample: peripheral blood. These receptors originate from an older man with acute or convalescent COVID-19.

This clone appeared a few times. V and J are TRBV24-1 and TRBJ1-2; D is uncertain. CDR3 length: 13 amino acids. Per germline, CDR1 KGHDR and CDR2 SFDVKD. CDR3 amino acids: CFHLRGTDYGYTF. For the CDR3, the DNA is TGTTTCCACCTCCGCGGCACTGACTATGGCTACACCTTC.

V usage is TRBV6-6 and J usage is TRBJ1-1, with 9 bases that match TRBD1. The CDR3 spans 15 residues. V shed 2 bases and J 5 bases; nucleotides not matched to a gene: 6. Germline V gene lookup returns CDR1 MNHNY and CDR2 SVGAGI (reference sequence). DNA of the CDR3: TGTGCCAGCAGTTACCCACAGGGGGCTGTAACTGAAGCTTTCTTT. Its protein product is CASSYPQGAVTEAFF.

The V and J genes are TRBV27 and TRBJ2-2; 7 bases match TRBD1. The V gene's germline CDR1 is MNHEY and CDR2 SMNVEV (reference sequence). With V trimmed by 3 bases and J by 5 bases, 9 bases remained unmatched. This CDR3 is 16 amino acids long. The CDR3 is CASSLYNRGGTGELFF. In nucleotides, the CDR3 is TGTGCCAGCAGTTTGTATAACAGGGGTGGGACCGGGGAGCTGTTTTTT.

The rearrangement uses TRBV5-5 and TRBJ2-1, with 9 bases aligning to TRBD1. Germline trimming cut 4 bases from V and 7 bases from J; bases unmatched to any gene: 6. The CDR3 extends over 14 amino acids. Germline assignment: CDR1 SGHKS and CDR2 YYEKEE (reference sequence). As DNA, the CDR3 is TGTGCCAGCAGCCCGGGGACAGGGAGGAATGAGCAGTTCTTC. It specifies CASSPGTGRNEQFF.

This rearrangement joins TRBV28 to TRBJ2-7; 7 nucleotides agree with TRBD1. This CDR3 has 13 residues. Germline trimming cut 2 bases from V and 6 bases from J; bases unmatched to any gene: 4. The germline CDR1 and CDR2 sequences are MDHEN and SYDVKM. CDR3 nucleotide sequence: TGTGCCAGCAGTTTACTCCACAGGGGCGAGCAGTACTTC. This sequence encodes CASSLLHRGEQYF. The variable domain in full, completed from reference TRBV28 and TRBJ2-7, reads DVKVTQSSRYLVKRTGEKVFLECVQDMDHENMFWYRQDPGLGLRLIYFSYDVKMKEKGDIPEGYSVSREKKERFSLILESASTNQTSMYLCASSLLHRGEQYFGPGTRLTVT.

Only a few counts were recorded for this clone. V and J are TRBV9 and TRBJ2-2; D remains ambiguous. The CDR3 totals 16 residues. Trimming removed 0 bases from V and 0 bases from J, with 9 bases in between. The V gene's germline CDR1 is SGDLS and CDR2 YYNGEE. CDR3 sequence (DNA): TGTGCCAGCAGCGTAGATACAGTCGCGAACACCGGGGAGCTGTTTTTT. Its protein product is CASSVDTVANTGELFF.

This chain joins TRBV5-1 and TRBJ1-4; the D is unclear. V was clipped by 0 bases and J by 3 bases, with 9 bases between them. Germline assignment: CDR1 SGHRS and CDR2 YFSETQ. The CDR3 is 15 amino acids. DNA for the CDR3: TGCGCCAGCAGCTTGGCCGGCAGGCCTAATGAAAAACTGTTTTTT. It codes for CASSLAGRPNEKLFF. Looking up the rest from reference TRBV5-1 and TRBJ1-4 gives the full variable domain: KAGVTQTPRYLIKTRGQQVTLSCSPISGHRSVSWYQQTPGQGLQFLFEYFSETQRNKGNFPGRFSGRQFSNSRSEMNVSTLELGDSALYLCASSLAGRPNEKLFFGSGTQLSVL.

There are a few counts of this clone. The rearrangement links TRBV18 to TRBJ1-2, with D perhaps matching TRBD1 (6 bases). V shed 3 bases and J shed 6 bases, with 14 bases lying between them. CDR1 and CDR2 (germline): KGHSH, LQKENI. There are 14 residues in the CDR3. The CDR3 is CASSPQGPGDGYTF. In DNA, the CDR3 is TGTGCCAGCTCACCTCAGGGGCCTGGGGATGGCTACACCTTC.

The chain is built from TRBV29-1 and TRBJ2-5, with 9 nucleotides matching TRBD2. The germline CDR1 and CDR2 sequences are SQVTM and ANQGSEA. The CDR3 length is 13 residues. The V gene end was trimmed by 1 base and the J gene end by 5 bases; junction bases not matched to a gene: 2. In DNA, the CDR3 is TGCAGCGTTGAAGTGCTAGCGGGGGAGACCCAGTACTTC. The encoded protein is CSVEVLAGETQYF.

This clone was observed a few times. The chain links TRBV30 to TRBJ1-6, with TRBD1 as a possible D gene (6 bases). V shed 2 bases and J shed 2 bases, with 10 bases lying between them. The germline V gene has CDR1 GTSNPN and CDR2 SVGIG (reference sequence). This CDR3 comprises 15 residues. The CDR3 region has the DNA TGTGCCTGGAGTACAGGGAGAGCCTATAATTCACCCCTCCACTTT. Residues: CAWSTGRAYNSPLHF. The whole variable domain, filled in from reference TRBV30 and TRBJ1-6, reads SQTIHQWPATLVQPVGSPLSLECTVEGTSNPNLYWYRQAAGRGLQLLFYSVGIGQISSEVPQNLSASRPQDRQFILSSKKLLLSDSGFYLCAWSTGRAYNSPLHFGNGTRLTVT.

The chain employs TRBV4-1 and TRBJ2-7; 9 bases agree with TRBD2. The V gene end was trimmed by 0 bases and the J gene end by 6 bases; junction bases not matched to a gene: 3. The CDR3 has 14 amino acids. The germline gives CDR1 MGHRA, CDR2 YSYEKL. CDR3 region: CASSQERAGGEQYF. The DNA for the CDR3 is TGCGCCAGCAGCCAAGAGCGAGCGGGAGGCGAGCAGTACTTC.

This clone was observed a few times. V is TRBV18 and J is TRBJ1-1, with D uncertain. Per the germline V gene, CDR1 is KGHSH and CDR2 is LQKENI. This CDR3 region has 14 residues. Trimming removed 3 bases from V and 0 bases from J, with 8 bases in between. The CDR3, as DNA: TGTGCCAGCTCACCGGAACAGTTGAACACTGAAGCTTTCTTT. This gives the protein CASSPEQLNTEAFF.

This chain's CDR3 is CASSTTGGIGQPQHF. The CDR3 nucleotides are TGTGCCAGCAGCACCACAGGGGGCATTGGTCAGCCCCAGCATTTT. The chain joins TRBV3-1 (or the pseudogene TRBV3-2) to TRBJ1-5, with 9 bases lining up with TRBD1. The CDR3 totals 15 residues. The V gene's germline CDR1 is LGHDT and CDR2 YNNKEL (reference sequence). The ends lost 5 bases at V and 6 bases at J; junction bases unmatched: 8.

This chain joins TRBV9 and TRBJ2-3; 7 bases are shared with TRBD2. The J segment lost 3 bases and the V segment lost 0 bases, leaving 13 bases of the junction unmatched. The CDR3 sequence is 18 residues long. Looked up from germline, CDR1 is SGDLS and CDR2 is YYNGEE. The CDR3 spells CASSVGLWGEGSTDTQYF. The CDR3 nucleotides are TGTGCCAGCAGCGTAGGTCTTTGGGGGGAGGGGTCAACAGATACGCAGTATTTT.

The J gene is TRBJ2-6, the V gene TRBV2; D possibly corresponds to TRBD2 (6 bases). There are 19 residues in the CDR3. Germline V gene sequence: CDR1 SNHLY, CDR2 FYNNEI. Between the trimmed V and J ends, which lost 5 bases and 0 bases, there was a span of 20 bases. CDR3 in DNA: TGTGCCAGCAGTTGGACGGGACTCCTTTCCCTCTCTGGGGCCAACGTCCTGACTTTC. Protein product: CASSWTGLLSLSGANVLTF.

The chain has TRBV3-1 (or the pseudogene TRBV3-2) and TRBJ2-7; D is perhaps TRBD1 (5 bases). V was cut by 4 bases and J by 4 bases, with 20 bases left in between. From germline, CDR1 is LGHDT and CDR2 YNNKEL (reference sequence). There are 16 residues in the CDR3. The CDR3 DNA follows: TGTGCCAGCAGCCTTGAAATGTGGGGCGAAGGTTACGAGCAGTACTTC. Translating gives CASSLEMWGEGYEQYF.

CDR3 amino acids: CASSPGTGGTEAFF. CDR3 coding DNA: TGTGCCAGCTCTCCCGGGACAGGGGGGACTGAAGCTTTCTTT. This chain connects TRBV18 to TRBJ1-1; 11 nucleotides line up with TRBD1. With V trimmed by 6 bases and J by 5 bases, 5 bases remained unmatched. Germline lookup yields CDR1 KGHSH and CDR2 LQKENI. The CDR3 totals 14 residues.

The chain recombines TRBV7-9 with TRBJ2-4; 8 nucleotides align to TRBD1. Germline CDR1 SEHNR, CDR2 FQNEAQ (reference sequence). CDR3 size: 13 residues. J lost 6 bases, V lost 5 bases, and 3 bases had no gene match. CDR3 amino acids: CASSPGQGNIQYF. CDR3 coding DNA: TGTGCCAGCAGCCCCGGACAGGGAAACATTCAGTACTTC.

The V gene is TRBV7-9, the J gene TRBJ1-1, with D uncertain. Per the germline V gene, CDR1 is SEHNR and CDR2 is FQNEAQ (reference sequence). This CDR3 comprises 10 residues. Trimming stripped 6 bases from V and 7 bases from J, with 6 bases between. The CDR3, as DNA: TGTGCCAGCAGGCAGGTTGAAGCTTTCTTT. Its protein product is CASRQVEAFF.

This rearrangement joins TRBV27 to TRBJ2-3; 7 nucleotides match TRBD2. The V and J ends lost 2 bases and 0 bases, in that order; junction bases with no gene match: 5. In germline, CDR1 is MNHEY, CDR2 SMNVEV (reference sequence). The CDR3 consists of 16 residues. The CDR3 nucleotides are TGTGCCAGCAGTTTACGAGCGGGGTTTAGCACAGATACGCAGTATTTT. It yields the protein CASSLRAGFSTDTQYF.

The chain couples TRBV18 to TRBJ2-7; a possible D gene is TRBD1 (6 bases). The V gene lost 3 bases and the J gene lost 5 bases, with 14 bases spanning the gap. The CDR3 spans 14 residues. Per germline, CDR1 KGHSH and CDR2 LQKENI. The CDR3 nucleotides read TGTGCCAGCTCACCCGGGGCAGGGGCCGACGAGCAGTACTTC. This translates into CASSPGAGADEQYF.

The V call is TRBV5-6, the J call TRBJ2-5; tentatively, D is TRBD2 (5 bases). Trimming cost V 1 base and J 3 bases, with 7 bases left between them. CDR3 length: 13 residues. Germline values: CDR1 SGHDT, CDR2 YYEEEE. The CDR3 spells CASSLFGKETQYF. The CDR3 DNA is TGTGCCAGCAGCTTGTTCGGGAAAGAGACCCAGTACTTC.

CDR3 coding DNA: TGTGCCAGCAGACCCTCTAGAGATGGCTACACCTTC. Translated, it gives CASRPSRDGYTF. The chain employs TRBV6-5 and TRBJ1-2; D not resolved. This CDR3 is 12 amino acids long. Trimming took off 6 bases at V and 6 bases at J, with 11 bases between the two ends. Per the germline V gene, CDR1 is MNHEY and CDR2 is SVGAGI.

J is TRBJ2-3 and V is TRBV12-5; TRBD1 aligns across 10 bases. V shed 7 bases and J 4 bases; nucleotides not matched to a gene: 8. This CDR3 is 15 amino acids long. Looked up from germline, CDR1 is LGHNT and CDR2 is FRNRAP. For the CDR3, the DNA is TGTGCTAGTGCCCCAGGGACAGGGGTAGCAGATACGCAGTATTTT. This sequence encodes CASAPGTGVADTQYF. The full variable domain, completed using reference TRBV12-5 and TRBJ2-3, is DARVTQTPRHKVTEMGQEVTMRCQPILGHNTVFWYRQTMMQGLELLAYFRNRAPLDDSGMPKDRFSAEMPDATLATLKIQPSEPRDSAVYFCASAPGTGVADTQYFGPGTRLTVL.

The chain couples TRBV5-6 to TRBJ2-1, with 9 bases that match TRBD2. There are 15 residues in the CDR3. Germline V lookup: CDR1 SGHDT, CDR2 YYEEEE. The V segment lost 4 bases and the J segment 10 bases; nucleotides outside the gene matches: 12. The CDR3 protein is CASSHRGGAGGEQFF. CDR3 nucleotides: TGTGCCAGCAGCCATAGGGGAGGAGCGGGGGGCGAGCAGTTCTTC.